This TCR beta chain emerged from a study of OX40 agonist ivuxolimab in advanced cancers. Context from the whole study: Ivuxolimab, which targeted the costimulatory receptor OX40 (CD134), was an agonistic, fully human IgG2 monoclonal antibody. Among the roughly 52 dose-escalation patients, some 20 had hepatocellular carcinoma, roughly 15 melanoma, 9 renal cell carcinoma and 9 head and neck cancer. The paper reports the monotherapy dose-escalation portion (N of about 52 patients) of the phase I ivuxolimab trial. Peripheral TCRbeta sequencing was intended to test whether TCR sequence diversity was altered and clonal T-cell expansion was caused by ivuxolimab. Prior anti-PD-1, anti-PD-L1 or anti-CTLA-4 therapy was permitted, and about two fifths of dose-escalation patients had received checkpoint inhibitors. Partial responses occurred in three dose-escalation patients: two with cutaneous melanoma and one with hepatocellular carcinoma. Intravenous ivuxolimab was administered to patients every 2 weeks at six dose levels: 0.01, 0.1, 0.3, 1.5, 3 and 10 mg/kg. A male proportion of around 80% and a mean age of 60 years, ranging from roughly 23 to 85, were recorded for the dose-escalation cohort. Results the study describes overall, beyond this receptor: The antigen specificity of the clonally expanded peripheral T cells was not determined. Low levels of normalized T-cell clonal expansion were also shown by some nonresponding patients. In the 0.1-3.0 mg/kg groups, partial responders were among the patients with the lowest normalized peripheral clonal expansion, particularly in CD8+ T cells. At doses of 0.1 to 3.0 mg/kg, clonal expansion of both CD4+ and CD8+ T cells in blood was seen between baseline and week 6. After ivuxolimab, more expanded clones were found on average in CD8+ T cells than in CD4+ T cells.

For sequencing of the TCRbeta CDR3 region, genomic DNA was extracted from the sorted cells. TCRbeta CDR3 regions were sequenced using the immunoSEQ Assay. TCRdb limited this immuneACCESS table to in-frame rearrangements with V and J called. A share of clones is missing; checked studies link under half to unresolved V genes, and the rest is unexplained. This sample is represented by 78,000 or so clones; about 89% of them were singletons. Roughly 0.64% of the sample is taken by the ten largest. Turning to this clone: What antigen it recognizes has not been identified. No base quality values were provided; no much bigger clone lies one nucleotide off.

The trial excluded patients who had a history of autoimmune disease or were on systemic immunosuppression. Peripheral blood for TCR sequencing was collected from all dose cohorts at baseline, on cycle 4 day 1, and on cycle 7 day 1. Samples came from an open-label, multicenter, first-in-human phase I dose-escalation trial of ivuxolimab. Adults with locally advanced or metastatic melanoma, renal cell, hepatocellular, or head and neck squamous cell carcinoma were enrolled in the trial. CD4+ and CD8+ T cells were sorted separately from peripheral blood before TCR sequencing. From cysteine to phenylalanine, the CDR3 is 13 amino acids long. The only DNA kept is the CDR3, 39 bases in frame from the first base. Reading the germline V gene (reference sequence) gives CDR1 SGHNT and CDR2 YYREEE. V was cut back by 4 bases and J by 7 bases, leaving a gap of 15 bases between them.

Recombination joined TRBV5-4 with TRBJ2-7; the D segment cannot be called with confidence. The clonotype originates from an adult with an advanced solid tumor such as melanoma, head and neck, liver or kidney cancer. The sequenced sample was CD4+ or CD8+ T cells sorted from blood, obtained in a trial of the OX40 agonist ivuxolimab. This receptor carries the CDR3 CASSPYGPREQYF. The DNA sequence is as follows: TGTGCCAGCAGCCCCTATGGGCCCCGGGAGCAGTACTTC.